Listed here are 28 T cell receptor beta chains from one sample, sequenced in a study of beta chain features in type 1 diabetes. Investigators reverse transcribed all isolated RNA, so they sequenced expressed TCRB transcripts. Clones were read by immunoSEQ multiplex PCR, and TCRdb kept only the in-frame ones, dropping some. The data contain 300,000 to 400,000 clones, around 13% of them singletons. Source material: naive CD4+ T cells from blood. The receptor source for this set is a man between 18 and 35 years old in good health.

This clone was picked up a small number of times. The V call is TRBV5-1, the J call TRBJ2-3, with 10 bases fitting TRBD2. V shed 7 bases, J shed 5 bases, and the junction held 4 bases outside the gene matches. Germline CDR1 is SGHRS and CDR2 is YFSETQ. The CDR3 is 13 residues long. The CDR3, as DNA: TGCGCCAGCGCTAGCGGGGGCCAAGATACGCAGTATTTT. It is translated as CASASGGQDTQYF.

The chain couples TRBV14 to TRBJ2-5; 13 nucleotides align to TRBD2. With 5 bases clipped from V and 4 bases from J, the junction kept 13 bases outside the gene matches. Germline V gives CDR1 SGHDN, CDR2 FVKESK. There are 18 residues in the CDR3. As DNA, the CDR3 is TGTGCCAGCAGCTTACGACTAGCGGGGGGACCGGCGCGAGAGACCCAGTACTTC. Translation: CASSLRLAGGPARETQYF.

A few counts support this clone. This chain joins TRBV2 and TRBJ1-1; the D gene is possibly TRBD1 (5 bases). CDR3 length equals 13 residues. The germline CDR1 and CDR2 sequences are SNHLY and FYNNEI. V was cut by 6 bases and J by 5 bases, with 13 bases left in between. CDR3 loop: CASRARRGTEAFF. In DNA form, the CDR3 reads TGTGCCAGCAGGGCACGTCGGGGGACTGAAGCTTTCTTT.

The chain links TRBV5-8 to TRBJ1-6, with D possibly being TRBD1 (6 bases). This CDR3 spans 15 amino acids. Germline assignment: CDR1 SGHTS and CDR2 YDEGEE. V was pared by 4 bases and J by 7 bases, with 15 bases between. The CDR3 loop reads CASSRGQGGNSPLHF. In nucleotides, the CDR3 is TGTGCCAGCAGCAGAGGACAAGGGGGAAATTCACCCCTCCACTTT.

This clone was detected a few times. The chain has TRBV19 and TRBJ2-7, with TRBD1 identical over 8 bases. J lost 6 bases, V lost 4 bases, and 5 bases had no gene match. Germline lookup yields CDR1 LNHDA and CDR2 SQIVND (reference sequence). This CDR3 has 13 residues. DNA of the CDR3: TGTGCCAGTAGTACGGACAGGGAAGGCGAGCAGTACTTC. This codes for CASSTDREGEQYF.

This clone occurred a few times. The CDR3 spells CASSLSSAYEQYF. In DNA form, the CDR3 reads TGTGCCAGCAGCTTATCTAGCGCCTACGAGCAGTACTTC. The rearrangement uses TRBV7-9 and TRBJ2-7, with D tentatively TRBD2 (6 bases). Germline assignment: CDR1 SEHNR and CDR2 FQNEAQ (reference sequence). The V end lost 2 bases, the J end lost 2 bases, and 7 bases lay between the germline ends. This CDR3 contains 13 residues.

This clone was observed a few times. The CDR3 reads CAWVRGIADTQYF. DNA for the CDR3: TGTGCCTGGGTAAGGGGTATCGCAGATACGCAGTATTTT. V gene TRBV30 combines with J gene TRBJ2-3; D may be TRBD1 (5 bases). V was cut by 5 bases and J by 4 bases, with 13 bases left in between. The CDR3 totals 13 residues. Germline assignment: CDR1 GTSNPN and CDR2 SVGIG (reference sequence). Looking up the rest from reference TRBV30 and TRBJ2-3 gives the full variable domain: SQTIHQWPATLVQPVGSPLSLECTVEGTSNPNLYWYRQAAGRGLQLLFYSVGIGQISSEVPQNLSASRPQDRQFILSSKKLLLSDSGFYLCAWVRGIADTQYFGPGTRLTVL.

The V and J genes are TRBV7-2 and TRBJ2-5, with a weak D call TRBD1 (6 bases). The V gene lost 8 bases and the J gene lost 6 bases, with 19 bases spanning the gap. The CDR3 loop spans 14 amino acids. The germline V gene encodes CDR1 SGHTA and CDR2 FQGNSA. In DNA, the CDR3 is TGTGCCAGCGCCGTAGGGGGAGAGACCCAGACCCAGTACTTC. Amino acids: CASAVGGETQTQYF.

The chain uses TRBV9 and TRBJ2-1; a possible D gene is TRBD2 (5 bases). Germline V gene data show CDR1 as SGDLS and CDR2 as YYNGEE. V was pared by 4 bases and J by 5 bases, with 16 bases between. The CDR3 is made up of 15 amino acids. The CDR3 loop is CASSLGRRRDNEQFF. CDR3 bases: TGTGCCAGCAGCCTGGGCAGGCGGCGGGACAATGAGCAGTTCTTC.

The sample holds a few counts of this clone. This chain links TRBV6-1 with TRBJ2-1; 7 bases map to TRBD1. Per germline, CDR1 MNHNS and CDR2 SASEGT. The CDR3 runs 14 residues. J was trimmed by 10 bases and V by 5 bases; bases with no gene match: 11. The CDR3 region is CASSPRTGAGEQFF. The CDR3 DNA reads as TGTGCCAGCAGTCCCAGAACAGGGGCTGGGGAGCAGTTCTTC.

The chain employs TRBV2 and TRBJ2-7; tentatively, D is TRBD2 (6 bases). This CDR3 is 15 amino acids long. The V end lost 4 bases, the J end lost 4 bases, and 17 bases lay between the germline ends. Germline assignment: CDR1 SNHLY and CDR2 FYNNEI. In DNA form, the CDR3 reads TGTGCCAGCAGTGTCCGACTAGTACTAGGATACGAGCAGTACTTC. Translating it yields CASSVRLVLGYEQYF.

The CDR3 is CASSQPGRKGAGSGANVLTF. CDR3 DNA sequence: TGCGCCAGCAGCCAACCAGGGAGAAAGGGGGCCGGCTCTGGGGCCAACGTCCTGACTTTC. This rearrangement joins TRBV4-1 to TRBJ2-6; 7 bases map to TRBD1. The germline V gene encodes CDR1 MGHRA and CDR2 YSYEKL. The CDR3 is 20 residues long. The V segment lost 2 bases and the J segment 0 bases; nucleotides outside the gene matches: 13.

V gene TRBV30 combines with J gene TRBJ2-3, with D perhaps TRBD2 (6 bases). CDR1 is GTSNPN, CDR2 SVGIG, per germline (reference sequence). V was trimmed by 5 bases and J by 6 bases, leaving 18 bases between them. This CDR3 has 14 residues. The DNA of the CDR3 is TGTGCCTGGGCGGGACCAATATTCGGGGATACGCAGTATTTT. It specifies CAWAGPIFGDTQYF. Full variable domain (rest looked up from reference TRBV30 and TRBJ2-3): SQTIHQWPATLVQPVGSPLSLECTVEGTSNPNLYWYRQAAGRGLQLLFYSVGIGQISSEVPQNLSASRPQDRQFILSSKKLLLSDSGFYLCAWAGPIFGDTQYFGPGTRLTVL.

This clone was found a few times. CDR3 in amino acids: CASSFTTGSYEQYF. The DNA of the CDR3 is TGCGCCAGCAGCTTCACGACAGGGAGCTACGAGCAGTACTTC. The chain recombines TRBV5-1 with TRBJ2-7; 7 bases align to TRBD1. The CDR3 has 14 residues. Germline CDR1 is SGHRS and CDR2 is YFSETQ. V dropped 2 bases and J dropped 3; count of bases not matched to a gene: 5.

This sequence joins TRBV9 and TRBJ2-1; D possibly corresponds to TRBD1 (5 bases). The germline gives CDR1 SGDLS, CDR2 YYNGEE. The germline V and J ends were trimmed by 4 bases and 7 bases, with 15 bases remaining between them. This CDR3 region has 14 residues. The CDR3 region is CASSFGHYTNEQFF. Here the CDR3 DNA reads TGTGCCAGCAGCTTCGGACATTATACGAATGAGCAGTTCTTC.

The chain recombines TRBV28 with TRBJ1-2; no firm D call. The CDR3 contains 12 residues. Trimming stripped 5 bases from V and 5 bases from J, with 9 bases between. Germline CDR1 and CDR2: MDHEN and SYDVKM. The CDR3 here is CASSLPGYGYTF. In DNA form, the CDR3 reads TGTGCCAGCAGTCTCCCGGGGTATGGCTACACCTTC.

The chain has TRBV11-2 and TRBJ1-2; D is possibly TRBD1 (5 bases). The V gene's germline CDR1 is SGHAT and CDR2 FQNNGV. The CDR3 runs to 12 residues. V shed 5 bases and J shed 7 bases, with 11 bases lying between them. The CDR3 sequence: CASSTFRVGYTF. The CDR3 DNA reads TGTGCCAGCAGCACCTTCAGGGTTGGCTACACCTTC.

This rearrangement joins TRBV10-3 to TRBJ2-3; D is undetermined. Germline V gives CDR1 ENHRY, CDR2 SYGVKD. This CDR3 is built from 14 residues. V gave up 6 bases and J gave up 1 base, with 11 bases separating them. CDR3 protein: CAIRLETGTDTQYF. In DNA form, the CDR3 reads TGTGCCATCAGGCTAGAGACGGGCACAGATACGCAGTATTTT.

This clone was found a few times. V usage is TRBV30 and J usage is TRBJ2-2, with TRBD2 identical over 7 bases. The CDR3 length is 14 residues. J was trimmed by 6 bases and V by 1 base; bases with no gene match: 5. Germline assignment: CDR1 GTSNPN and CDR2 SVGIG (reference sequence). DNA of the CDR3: TGTGCCTGGAGTGCGGGGGGATCGGCCGGGGAGCTGTTTTTT. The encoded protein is CAWSAGGSAGELFF.

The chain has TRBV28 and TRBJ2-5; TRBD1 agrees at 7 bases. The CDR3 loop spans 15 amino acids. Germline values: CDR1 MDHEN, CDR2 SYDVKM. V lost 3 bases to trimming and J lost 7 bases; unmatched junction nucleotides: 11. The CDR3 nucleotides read TGTGCCAGCAGTTTGATATCCTCAGGGGGTTTGACCCAGTACTTC. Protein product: CASSLISSGGLTQYF. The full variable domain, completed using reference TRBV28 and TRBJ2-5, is DVKVTQSSRYLVKRTGEKVFLECVQDMDHENMFWYRQDPGLGLRLIYFSYDVKMKEKGDIPEGYSVSREKKERFSLILESASTNQTSMYLCASSLISSGGLTQYFGPGTRLLVL.

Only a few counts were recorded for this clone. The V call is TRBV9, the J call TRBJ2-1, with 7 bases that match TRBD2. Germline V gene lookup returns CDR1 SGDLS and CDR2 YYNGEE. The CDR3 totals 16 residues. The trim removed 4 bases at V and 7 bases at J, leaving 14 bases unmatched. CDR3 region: CASSPRGGGSRNEQFF. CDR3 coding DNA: TGTGCCAGCAGCCCCCGGGGTGGCGGGAGTAGAAATGAGCAGTTCTTC.

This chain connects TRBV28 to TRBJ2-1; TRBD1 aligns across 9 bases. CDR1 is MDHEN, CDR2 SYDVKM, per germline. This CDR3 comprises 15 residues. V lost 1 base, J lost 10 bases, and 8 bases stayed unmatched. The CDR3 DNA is TGTGCCAGCAGTTTATCGGGGACAGGGTATTGGGAGCAGTTCTTC. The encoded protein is CASSLSGTGYWEQFF.

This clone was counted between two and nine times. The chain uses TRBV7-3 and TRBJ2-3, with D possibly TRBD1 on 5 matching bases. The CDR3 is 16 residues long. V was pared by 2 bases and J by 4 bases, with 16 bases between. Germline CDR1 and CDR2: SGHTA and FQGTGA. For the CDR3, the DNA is TGTGCCAGCAGCTTAGGGGCGGCATCCTGGGCAGATACGCAGTATTTT. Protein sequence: CASSLGAASWADTQYF.

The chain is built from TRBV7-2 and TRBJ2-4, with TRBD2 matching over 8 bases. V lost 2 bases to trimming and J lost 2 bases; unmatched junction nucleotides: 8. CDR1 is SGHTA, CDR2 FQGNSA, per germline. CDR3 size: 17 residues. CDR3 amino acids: CASSLPPGRETKNIQYF. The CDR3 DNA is TGTGCCAGCAGCTTACCCCCCGGGAGGGAGACCAAAAACATTCAGTACTTC. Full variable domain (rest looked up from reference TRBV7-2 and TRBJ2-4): GAGVSQSPSNKVTEKGKDVELRCDPISGHTALYWYRQSLGQGLEFLIYFQGNSAPDKSGLPSDRFSAERTGGSVSTLTIQRTQQEDSAVYLCASSLPPGRETKNIQYFGAGTRLSVL.

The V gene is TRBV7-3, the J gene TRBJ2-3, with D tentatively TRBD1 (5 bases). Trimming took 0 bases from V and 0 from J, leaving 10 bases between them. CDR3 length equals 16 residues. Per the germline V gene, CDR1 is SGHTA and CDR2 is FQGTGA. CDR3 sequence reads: CASSLTPDRSTDTQYF. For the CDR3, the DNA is TGTGCCAGCAGCTTAACCCCTGACAGAAGCACAGATACGCAGTATTTT.

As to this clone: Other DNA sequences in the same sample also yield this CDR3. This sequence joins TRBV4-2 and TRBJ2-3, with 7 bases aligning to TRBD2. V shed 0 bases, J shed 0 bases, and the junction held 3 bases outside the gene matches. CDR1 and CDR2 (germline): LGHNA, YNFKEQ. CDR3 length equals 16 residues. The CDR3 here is CASSQDGTTSTDTQYF. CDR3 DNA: TGTGCCAGCAGCCAAGACGGGACTACGAGCACAGATACGCAGTATTTT.

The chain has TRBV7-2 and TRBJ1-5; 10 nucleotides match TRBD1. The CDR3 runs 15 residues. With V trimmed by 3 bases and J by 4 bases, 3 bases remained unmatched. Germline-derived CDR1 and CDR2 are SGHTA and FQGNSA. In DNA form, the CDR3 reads TGTGCCAGCAGCTTGGGGACAGGGGAGAATCAGCCCCAGCATTTT. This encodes CASSLGTGENQPQHF.

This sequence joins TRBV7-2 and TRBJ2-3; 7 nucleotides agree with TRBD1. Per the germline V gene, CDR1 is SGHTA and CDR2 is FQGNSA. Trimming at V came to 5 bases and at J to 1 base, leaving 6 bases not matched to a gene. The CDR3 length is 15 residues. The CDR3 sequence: CASSIGGLRTDTQYF. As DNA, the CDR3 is TGTGCCAGCAGCATAGGGGGCTTGCGCACAGATACGCAGTATTTT.